The 4 T cell receptor beta chains presented below share a single source sample, sequenced in a study of vaccination and CD4 T cells after COVID-19. Cultured CD4+ T-cell DNA underwent Oncomine TCR Beta short-read sequencing. One entry per CDR3 protein results from TCRdb running MiXCR on the PCR reads. The sample holds some 10,000 distinct CDR3 sequences; around three fifths are singletons and the top ten take over 20%. Treatment defined: approximately 9-day PBMC culture with coronavirus spike peptide pools or control peptides (ViraFEST assay). Pre-COVID-19 pandemic sampling (2011-2018) yielded the unexposed donor's CD4+ T cells. No antigen has been assigned to these receptors. Sequences were obtained from CD4+ T cells from blood, cultured in vitro. Receptors were obtained from a human donor in good health.

J is TRBJ2-3 and V is TRBV6-2 or TRBV6-3; 11 bases agree with TRBD2. The ends lost 6 bases at V and 4 bases at J; junction bases unmatched: 6. Germline V gene data show CDR1 as MNHEY and CDR2 as SVGEGT. The CDR3 covers 15 residues. CDR3 sequence reads: CASRTSGVGPDTQYF. For the CDR3, the DNA is TGTGCCAGCAGGACTAGCGGGGTGGGGCCAGATACGCAGTATTTT.

The chain links TRBV27 to TRBJ1-5; no firm D call. This CDR3 has 13 residues. V was trimmed by 3 bases and J by 4 bases, leaving 7 bases between them. Germline assignment: CDR1 MNHEY and CDR2 SMNVEV (reference sequence). This CDR3 reads CASSFDGNQPQHF. CDR3 nucleotides: TGTGCCAGCAGTTTTGATGGGAATCAGCCCCAGCATTTT.

V and J are TRBV15 and TRBJ2-5, with a possible D match to TRBD1 (6 bases). The CDR3 runs to 16 residues. V lost 8 bases to trimming and J lost 5 bases, with 24 bases between them. From germline, CDR1 is LNHNV and CDR2 YYDKDF (reference sequence). The CDR3 DNA is TGTGCCACCGACCCCCCTAATAAACAGGGCAGGGAGACCCAGTACTTC. It specifies CATDPPNKQGRETQYF.

The chain is built from TRBV20-1 and TRBJ2-4; D uncertain. Trimming removed 6 bases from V and 5 bases from J, with 11 bases in between. The CDR3 is 12 residues long. Per germline, CDR1 DFQATT and CDR2 SNEGSKA (reference sequence). The CDR3 DNA follows: TGCAGTGCGAACTCCATGGAAAACATTCAGTACTTC. Translation gives CSANSMENIQYF.